This TCR beta chain was found in a study of cytomegalovirus exposure and HLA in healthy donors. Sequencing used immunoSEQ multiplex PCR; TCRdb keeps in-frame clones, though not all of them. The sample contains a few hundred thousand clones, 88% of which appear only once. With respect to this clone: The antigen remains unidentified.

The donors were part of the roughly 120-subject validation cohort, which stood apart from the 666-subject first cohort. Findings and caveats of the study: Reports indicated that the classifier achieved high specificity and sensitivity in diagnosing cytomegalovirus status. Among TCR sequences, most were rare, though some public TCRs appeared in many donors.

This clonotype originated in a man aged 25 to 45 in good health and CMV-seronegative. Input material: PBMCs.

CDR3 residues: CASSLGGISQPQHF. In nucleotides, the CDR3 is TGTGCCAGCAGCCTCGGGGGGATCAGTCAGCCCCAGCATTTT. The chain has TRBV7-2 and TRBJ1-5, with D maybe TRBD1 (5 bases). Trimming took 5 bases from V and 6 from J, leaving 14 bases between them. Germline assignment: CDR1 SGHTA and CDR2 FQGNSA. The CDR3 extends over 14 amino acids. The full variable domain, with the rest looked up from reference TRBV7-2 and TRBJ1-5, is GAGVSQSPSNKVTEKGKDVELRCDPISGHTALYWYRQSLGQGLEFLIYFQGNSAPDKSGLPSDRFSAERTGGSVSTLTIQRTQQEDSAVYLCASSLGGISQPQHFGDGTRLSIL.